This T cell receptor (beta chain) was documented in a study of T cells in Graves' hyperthyroidism and ophthalmopathy. This clonotype was counted many times. Using RNA transcripts as the source, TCR beta CDR3 regions were amplified. The HTBI primer set was used in a first-round RT-PCR of the TCR CDR3. One entry per CDR3 protein, called by TCRdb with MiXCR from the multiplex PCR reads. This table holds about 570,000 distinct CDR3 sequences, more than 45% found once. The CDR3 is 12 residues long. The V segment lost 7 bases and the J segment 12 bases; nucleotides outside the gene matches: 10. The sample comprised peripheral blood or thyroid tissue (not recorded which). This receptor was obtained from an adult woman with Graves' disease, either hyperthyroidism or ophthalmopathy (not recorded which). The chain employs TRBV12-3 or TRBV12-4 and TRBJ2-3; 7 nucleotides align to TRBD1. The CDR3 coding sequence is TGTGCCAGCATCGGGGACAGCCTCCTTCAGTATTTT. Its translation is CASIGDSLLQYF.